These 23 T cell receptor beta chains came from one sample sequenced in a study of blood T cell repertoires in COVID-19. Method: immunoSEQ multiplex PCR; TCRdb's copy keeps in-frame clones and lacks some. Of around 100,000 clones in the sample, around four fifths were seen once. Sequencing used peripheral blood. Receptors were obtained from a man aged 35 to 55 with active or convalescent COVID-19.

The chain joins TRBV19 to TRBJ2-6; 7 bases align to TRBD2. Germline V gives CDR1 LNHDA, CDR2 SQIVND (reference sequence). Trimming took 7 bases from V and 0 from J; bases not matched to a gene: 9. CDR3 size: 17 residues. Here the CDR3 DNA reads TGTGCCAGTACAGTGAGCGGGGCTAGCTCTGGGGCCAACGTCCTGACTTTC. Protein product: CASTVSGASSGANVLTF.

V is TRBV29-1 and J is TRBJ1-4, with 7 bases aligning to TRBD1. The CDR3 contains 12 residues. Germline CDR1 is SQVTM and CDR2 is ANQGSEA. DNA for the CDR3: TGCACACAGGGGCCGAAGGAGGAAAAACTGTTTTTT. It specifies CTQGPKEEKLFF.

The chain couples TRBV18 to TRBJ2-5; 8 bases map to TRBD1. Germline loops: CDR1 KGHSH, CDR2 LQKENI. J gave up 3 bases and V 1 base, and 7 bases lay outside the gene matches. CDR3 length equals 16 residues. This CDR3 is CASSPLGTGGEETQYF. CDR3 in DNA: TGTGCCAGCTCACCACTCGGGACAGGAGGTGAAGAGACCCAGTACTTC.

The chain employs TRBV6-5 and TRBJ1-2; D uncertain. The ends were cut back, 7 bases at V and 7 bases at J, with 16 bases in the middle. The CDR3 loop spans 13 amino acids. CDR1 is MNHEY, CDR2 SVGAGI, per germline. Here the CDR3 DNA reads TGTGCCAGCAATCTCGGCCCGACTGGTGGCTACACCTTC. Translated: CASNLGPTGGYTF.

This chain uses TRBV19 with TRBJ2-7; TRBD1 matches at 7 bases. Germline assignment: CDR1 LNHDA and CDR2 SQIVND (reference sequence). The CDR3 runs 14 residues. V was clipped by 5 bases and J by 2 bases; unmatched bases: 6. CDR3 DNA: TGTGCCAGTAGTGCCCGGGACAGTCCCTACGAGCAGTACTTC. Protein: CASSARDSPYEQYF. The whole variable domain, remainder taken from reference TRBV19 and TRBJ2-7, is DGGITQSPKYLFRKEGQNVTLSCEQNLNHDAMYWYRQDPGQGLRLIYYSQIVNDFQKGDIAEGYSVSREKKESFPLTVTSAQKNPTAFYLCASSARDSPYEQYFGPGTRLTVT.

The chain recombines TRBV3-1 (or the pseudogene TRBV3-2) with TRBJ2-5, with 9 nucleotides matching TRBD2. J was trimmed by 3 bases and V by 4 bases; bases with no gene match: 3. Per germline, CDR1 LGHDT and CDR2 YNNKEL (reference sequence). The CDR3 spans 14 residues. CDR3 loop: CASSRSGGKETQYF. In DNA form, the CDR3 reads TGTGCCAGCAGCCGGAGCGGGGGGAAAGAGACCCAGTACTTC.

This clone was seen a single time. The V call is TRBV2, the J call TRBJ1-2, with a possible D match to TRBD1 (5 bases). Germline CDR1 and CDR2: SNHLY and FYNNEI. The length of the CDR3 is 15 residues. Trimming took off 1 base at V and 1 base at J, with 10 bases between the two ends. Written as DNA, the CDR3 is TGTGCCAGCAGTGAAGTATCAGGGTATAACTATGGCTACACCTTC. This sequence encodes CASSEVSGYNYGYTF.

The chain recombines TRBV5-4 with TRBJ2-7; D might be TRBD2 (5 bases). Trimming took 7 bases from V and 2 from J, leaving 13 bases between them. This CDR3 contains 13 residues. Germline V lookup: CDR1 SGHNT, CDR2 YYREEE (reference sequence). The CDR3 reads CASGLEGTYEQYF. The CDR3 coding sequence is TGTGCCAGCGGGCTCGAGGGTACCTACGAGCAGTACTTC.

This sequence joins TRBV18 and TRBJ1-3; D is undetermined. Germline V lookup: CDR1 KGHSH, CDR2 LQKENI. The V and J ends lost 11 bases and 0 bases respectively, with 8 bases between them. This CDR3 has 12 amino acids. The CDR3 DNA follows: TGTGCCTTGGCCAGCTCTGGAAACACCATATATTTT. Protein product: CALASSGNTIYF.

The genes are TRBV3-1 (or the pseudogene TRBV3-2) and TRBJ1-2; TRBD1 might be the D (6 bases). Germline CDR1 reads LGHDT; CDR2 reads YNNKEL (reference sequence). The length of the CDR3 is 11 residues. V was trimmed by 0 bases and J by 14 bases, leaving 10 bases between them. The CDR3: CASSQEDSQTF. Here the CDR3 DNA reads TGTGCCAGCAGCCAAGAGGACAGTCAAACCTTC.

This chain uses TRBV6-1 with TRBJ1-6; D is perhaps TRBD1 (5 bases). Trimming pared 2 bases from V and 4 bases from J, leaving 12 bases between. Germline assignment: CDR1 MNHNS and CDR2 SASEGT. The CDR3 has 16 residues. Here the CDR3 DNA reads TGTGCCAGCAGTGAATCCGCGGGACCGTATAATTCACCCCTCCACTTT. It translates to CASSESAGPYNSPLHF.

The chain carries TRBV7-3 and TRBJ2-3; possibly TRBD2 for D (6 bases). Trimming cost V 1 base and J 1 base, with 12 bases left between them. The CDR3 is 16 residues long. Germline V gene data show CDR1 as SGHTA and CDR2 as FQGTGA. CDR3 nucleotides: TGTGCCAGCAGCTTAAGGGTCGGCGGGGGCACAGATACGCAGTATTTT. Protein sequence: CASSLRVGGGTDTQYF.

This chain uses TRBV6-5 with TRBJ1-1; D might be TRBD1 (5 bases). Germline values: CDR1 MNHEY, CDR2 SVGAGI. The CDR3 spans 16 residues. The germline V and J ends were trimmed by 0 bases and 4 bases, with 15 bases remaining between them. The CDR3 coding sequence is TGTGCCAGCAGTTACTCCGGAGGGGTCGAGGGCACTGAAGCTTTCTTT. Amino acids: CASSYSGGVEGTEAFF.

The CDR3 is CASNPPMGGTGELFF. The CDR3 DNA sequence: TGTGCCAGCAACCCCCCCATGGGGGGCACCGGGGAGCTGTTTTTT. V and J are TRBV6-2 or TRBV6-3 and TRBJ2-2, with a weak D call TRBD2 (6 bases). CDR3 length: 15 residues. Trimming removed 7 bases at V and 4 bases at J, with 16 bases between. The germline gives CDR1 MNHEY, CDR2 SVGEGT.

This clone was detected only once. The chain couples TRBV5-1 to TRBJ1-6; 8 positions agree with TRBD1. Germline lookup yields CDR1 SGHRS and CDR2 YFSETQ. The J segment lost 6 bases and the V segment lost 0 bases, leaving 5 bases of the junction unmatched. This CDR3 has 16 residues. The CDR3, as DNA: TGCGCCAGCAGCTTGGCTGGGGACAGGCCTAATTCACCCCTCCACTTT. It is translated as CASSLAGDRPNSPLHF.

This clone was picked up one time. The chain couples TRBV19 to TRBJ2-4, with D perhaps TRBD1 (6 bases). CDR1 LNHDA and CDR2 SQIVND come from the germline V gene (reference sequence). Between the trimmed V and J ends, which lost 3 bases and 0 bases, there was a span of 9 bases. This CDR3 has 15 amino acids. The CDR3 DNA follows: TGTGCCAGTAGTATTGGGGGCGTAGCCAAAAACATTCAGTACTTC. Its translation is CASSIGGVAKNIQYF.

This chain's CDR3 is CASSFTHPGQINQPQHF. In nucleotides, the CDR3 is TGTGCCAGTAGTTTTACCCACCCGGGACAGATCAATCAGCCCCAGCATTTT. The rearrangement uses TRBV19 and TRBJ1-5; 7 bases agree with TRBD1. In germline, CDR1 is LNHDA, CDR2 SQIVND (reference sequence). The junction had 13 bases not matched to a gene; V was cut back by 5 bases and J by 3 bases. The CDR3 has 17 amino acids.

V gene TRBV6-5 combines with J gene TRBJ1-4; maybe TRBD1 (5 bases). Germline loops: CDR1 MNHEY, CDR2 SVGAGI. V was clipped by 6 bases and J by 7 bases, with 12 bases between them. This CDR3 has 13 residues. The CDR3 DNA is TGTGCCAGCAGATCGGGACTCACTGAAAAACTGTTTTTT. This translates into CASRSGLTEKLFF.

This clone was seen a single time. V usage is TRBV9 and J usage is TRBJ1-1; 9 nucleotides line up with TRBD1. V lost 5 bases and J lost 1; bases outside the gene matches: 6. The length of the CDR3 is 15 residues. CDR1 and CDR2 from the germline V gene are SGDLS and YYNGEE. CDR3 region: CASSVGQGPNTEAFF. Here the CDR3 DNA reads TGTGCCAGCAGTGTGGGACAGGGCCCGAACACTGAAGCTTTCTTT. Drawing the rest from reference TRBV9 and TRBJ1-1, the complete variable domain is DSGVTQTPKHLITATGQRVTLRCSPRSGDLSVYWYQQSLDQGLQFLIQYYNGEERAKGNILERFSAQQFPDLHSELNLSSLELGDSALYFCASSVGQGPNTEAFFGQGTRLTVV.

This clone appeared a single time. The V call is TRBV11-2, the J call TRBJ1-2; possibly TRBD1 for D (6 bases). CDR1 and CDR2 (germline): SGHAT, FQNNGV. CDR3 length: 15 residues. With 5 bases removed from V and 4 bases from J, the gap between germline ends came to 17 bases. CDR3 sequence: CASSPSGTSGYGYTF. The DNA for the CDR3 is TGTGCCAGCAGCCCCTCCGGGACATCTGGCTATGGCTACACCTTC.

The chain is built from TRBV7-2 and TRBJ1-2; 12 bases match TRBD1. Germline V lookup: CDR1 SGHTA, CDR2 FQGNSA. This CDR3 region has 15 residues. The J segment lost 7 bases and the V segment lost 1 base, leaving 4 bases of the junction unmatched. The CDR3 loop reads CASSLGGQGALGYTF. The CDR3 DNA reads as TGTGCCAGCAGCTTAGGGGGACAGGGGGCTCTTGGCTACACCTTC. Looking up the rest from reference TRBV7-2 and TRBJ1-2 gives the full variable domain: GAGVSQSPSNKVTEKGKDVELRCDPISGHTALYWYRQSLGQGLEFLIYFQGNSAPDKSGLPSDRFSAERTGGSVSTLTIQRTQQEDSAVYLCASSLGGQGALGYTFGSGTRLTVV.

The chain links TRBV7-8 to TRBJ2-3; D possibly corresponds to TRBD2 (6 bases). V was trimmed by 5 bases and J by 3 bases, leaving 18 bases between them. The CDR3 runs 16 residues. Germline-derived CDR1 and CDR2 are SGHVS and FQNEAQ. This CDR3 reads CASSRVAGSQTDTQYF. CDR3 DNA sequence: TGTGCCAGCAGCCGAGTGGCGGGGTCACAAACAGATACGCAGTATTTT.

The chain links TRBV6-5 to TRBJ2-4; the match to TRBD1 covers 7 bases. CDR1 is MNHEY, CDR2 SVGAGI, per germline. Losses at the gene ends were 6 bases for V and 6 bases for J; bases not matched to a gene: 11. The CDR3 has 15 amino acids. CDR3 sequence reads: CASSSRPGQTNIQYF. CDR3 in DNA: TGTGCCAGCAGCTCACGACCGGGACAGACAAACATTCAGTACTTC.